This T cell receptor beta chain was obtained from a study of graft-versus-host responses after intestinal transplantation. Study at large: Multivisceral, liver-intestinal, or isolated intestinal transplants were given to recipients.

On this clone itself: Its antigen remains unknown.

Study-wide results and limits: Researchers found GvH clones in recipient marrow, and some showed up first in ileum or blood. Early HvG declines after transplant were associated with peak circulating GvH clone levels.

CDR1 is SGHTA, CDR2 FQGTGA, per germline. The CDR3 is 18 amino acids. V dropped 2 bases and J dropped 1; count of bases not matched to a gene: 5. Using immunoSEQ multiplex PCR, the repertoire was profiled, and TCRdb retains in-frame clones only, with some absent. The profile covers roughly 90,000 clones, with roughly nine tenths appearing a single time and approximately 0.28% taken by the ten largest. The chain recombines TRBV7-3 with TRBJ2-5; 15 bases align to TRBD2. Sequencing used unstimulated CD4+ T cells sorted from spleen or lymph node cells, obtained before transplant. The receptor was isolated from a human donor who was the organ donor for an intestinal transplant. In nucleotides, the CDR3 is TGTGCCAGCAGCTTAGTTGGGACTAGCGGGGGGCGCCAAGAGACCCAGTACTTC. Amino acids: CASSLVGTSGGRQETQYF.